This T cell receptor beta chain was sequenced for a study of HIV-infected children after antiretroviral therapy interruption. At the level of the study: Weeks 0, 48 and 150 were sampled under continuous treatment. Points from the study as a whole: Naive CD4+ sequences overlapped less between time points once interruption began.

Unique molecular identifiers were included in an RNA-based 3' RACE TCR library. TCRdb used MiXCR to reprocess the 3' RACE reads, holding one entry per CDR3 protein. The repertoire includes about 89,000 distinct CDR3 sequences, about 6.3% of them detected once, and roughly 1% sits in the top ten. Trimming at V came to 0 bases and at J to 6 bases, leaving 3 bases not matched to a gene. Per germline, CDR1 SGHTA and CDR2 FQGNSA. The CDR3 length is 16 residues. This clonotype was detected ten times or more. Its target is unknown. Treatment given: PENTA 11 planned treatment interruption arm or continuous ART arm. At least 24 weeks of at least three-drug ART, in children 2 to 15 years.

The origin of this receptor is a pool of human donors with HIV. The chain has TRBV7-2 and TRBJ2-1; TRBD2 matches 12 bases. Sequenced here: CD45RA+ CD4+ T cells from PBMCs, pooled from several time points, sampled from a donor given antiretroviral therapy, either interrupted or continuous. Subset meaning: naive CD4+ CD45RA+ CD45RO- T cells. The CDR3 protein is CASSLAPSGGGNEQFF. CDR3 nucleotides: TGTGCCAGCAGCTTAGCGCCTAGCGGGGGGGGCAATGAGCAGTTCTTC. The full variable domain, completed using reference TRBV7-2 and TRBJ2-1, is GAGVSQSPSNKVTEKGKDVELRCDPISGHTALYWYRQSLGQGLEFLIYFQGNSAPDKSGLPSDRFSAERTGGSVSTLTIQRTQQEDSAVYLCASSLAPSGGGNEQFFGPGTRLTVL.